The sequence of this T cell receptor (beta chain) was determined in a study of a mutant IDH1 vaccine in newly diagnosed glioma. Across the study: Once 4-6 weeks had passed after radiotherapy alone, vaccination started, or it started with temozolomide cycles. Those enrolled had earlier been treated with radiotherapy, temozolomide, or both, mostly both. Whole-study results and caveats: Induction of immune responses by the vaccine occurred in more than 85% of patients.

The table came from immunoSEQ multiplex PCR; TCRdb's copy has only in-frame clones and leaves some out. The sample lists 25,000 to 40,000 clones, under 85% occurring once. Regarding this clone: Antigen unknown.

The germline CDR1 and CDR2 sequences are MGHDK and SYGVNS. Germline trimming cut 6 bases from V and 9 bases from J; bases unmatched to any gene: 7. This CDR3 has 14 amino acids. Time point: week 35, safety follow-up. Every vaccine dose comprised 300 ug of mutant IDH1 20-mer peptide plus topical imiquimod. Here the sequenced sample was PBMCs, taken from a glioma patient whose treatment included an IDH1 peptide vaccine. This chain connects TRBV25-1 to TRBJ2-1; 11 nucleotides agree with TRBD2. The TCR originated in a woman in her 30s with glioma. Some clones in this sample may be carry-over from other donors' samples. The CDR3 region has the DNA TGTGCCAGCAGCTTCGGACTAGCGGGTAGTGAGCAGTTCTTC. Residues: CASSFGLAGSEQFF. Together with reference TRBV25-1 and TRBJ2-1, the CDR3 gives the full variable domain: EADIYQTPRYLVIGTGKKITLECSQTMGHDKMYWYQQDPGMELHLIHYSYGVNSTEKGDLSSESTVSRIRTEHFPLTLESARPSHTSQYLCASSFGLAGSEQFFGPGTRLTVL.